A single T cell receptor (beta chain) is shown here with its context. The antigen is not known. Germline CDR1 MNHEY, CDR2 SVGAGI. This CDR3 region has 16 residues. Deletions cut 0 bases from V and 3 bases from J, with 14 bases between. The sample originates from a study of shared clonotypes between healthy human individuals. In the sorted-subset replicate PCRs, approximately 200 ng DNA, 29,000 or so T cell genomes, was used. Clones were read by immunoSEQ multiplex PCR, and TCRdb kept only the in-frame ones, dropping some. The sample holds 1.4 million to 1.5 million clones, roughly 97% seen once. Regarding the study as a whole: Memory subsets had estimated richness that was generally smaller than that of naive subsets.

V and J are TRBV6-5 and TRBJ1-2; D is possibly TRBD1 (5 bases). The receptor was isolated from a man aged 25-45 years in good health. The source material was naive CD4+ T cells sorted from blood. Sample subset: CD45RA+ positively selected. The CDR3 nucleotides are TGTGCCAGCAGTTACTCGAAAGGACATAGCTACTATGGCTACACCTTC. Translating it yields CASSYSKGHSYYGYTF.